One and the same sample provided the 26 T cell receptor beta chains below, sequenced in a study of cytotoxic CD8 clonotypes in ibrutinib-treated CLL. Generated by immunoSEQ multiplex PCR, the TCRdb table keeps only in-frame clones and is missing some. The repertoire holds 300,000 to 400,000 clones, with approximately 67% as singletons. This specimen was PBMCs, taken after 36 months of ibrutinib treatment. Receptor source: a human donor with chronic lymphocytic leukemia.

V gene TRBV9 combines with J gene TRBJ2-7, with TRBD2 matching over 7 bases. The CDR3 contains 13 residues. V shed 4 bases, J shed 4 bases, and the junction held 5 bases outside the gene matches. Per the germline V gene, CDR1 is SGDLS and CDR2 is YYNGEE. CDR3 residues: CASSNPGLYEQYF. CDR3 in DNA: TGTGCCAGCAGCAACCCGGGACTATACGAGCAGTACTTC.

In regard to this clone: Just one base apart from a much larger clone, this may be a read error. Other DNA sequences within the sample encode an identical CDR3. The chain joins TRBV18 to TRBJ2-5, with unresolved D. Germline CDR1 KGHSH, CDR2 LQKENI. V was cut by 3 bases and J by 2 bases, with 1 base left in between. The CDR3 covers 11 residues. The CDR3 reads CASSPQETQYF. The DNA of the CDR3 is TGTGCCAGCTCACCTCAAGAGACCCAGTACTTC.

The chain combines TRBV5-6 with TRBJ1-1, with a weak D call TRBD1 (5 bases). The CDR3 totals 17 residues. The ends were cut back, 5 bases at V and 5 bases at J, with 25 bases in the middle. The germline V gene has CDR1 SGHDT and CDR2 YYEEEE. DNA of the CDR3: TGTGCCAGCAGGGATCGACAGTTGGCGCTTGTGAGGACTGAAGCTTTCTTT. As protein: CASRDRQLALVRTEAFF.

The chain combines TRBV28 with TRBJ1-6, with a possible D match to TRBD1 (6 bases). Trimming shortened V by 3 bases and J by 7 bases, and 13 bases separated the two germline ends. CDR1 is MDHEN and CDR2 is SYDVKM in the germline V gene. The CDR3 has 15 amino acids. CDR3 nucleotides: TGTGCCAGCAGTTTCTACACAGGGCTAAATTCACCCCTCCACTTT. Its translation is CASSFYTGLNSPLHF.

The CDR3 nucleotides read TGTGCCAGCAGCTTAGAGGCCTCCCCCTACGAGCAGTACTTC. Translated, it gives CASSLEASPYEQYF. This chain uses TRBV7-6 with TRBJ2-7; D gene uncertain. Germline V gene data show CDR1 as SGHVS and CDR2 as FNYEAQ. The ends were cut back, 1 base at V and 2 bases at J, with 9 bases in the middle. CDR3 length: 14 residues.

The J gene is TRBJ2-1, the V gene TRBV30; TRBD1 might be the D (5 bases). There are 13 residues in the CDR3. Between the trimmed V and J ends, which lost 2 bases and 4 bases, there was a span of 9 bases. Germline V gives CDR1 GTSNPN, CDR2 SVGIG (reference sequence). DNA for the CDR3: TGTGCCTGGAGTAGGGGCCTGTACAATGAGCAGTTCTTC. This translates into CAWSRGLYNEQFF.

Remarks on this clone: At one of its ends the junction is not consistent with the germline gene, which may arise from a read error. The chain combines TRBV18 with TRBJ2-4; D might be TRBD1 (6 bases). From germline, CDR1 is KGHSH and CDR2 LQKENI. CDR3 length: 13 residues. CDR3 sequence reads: CASSPGVGDIVDF. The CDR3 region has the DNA TGTGCCAGCTCACCAGGGGTTGGGGACATCGTAGACTTC.

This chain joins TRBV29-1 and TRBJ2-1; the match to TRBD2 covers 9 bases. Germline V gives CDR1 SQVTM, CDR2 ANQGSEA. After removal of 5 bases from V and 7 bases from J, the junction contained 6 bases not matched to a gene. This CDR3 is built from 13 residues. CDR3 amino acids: CSVSRAGGNEQFF. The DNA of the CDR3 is TGCAGCGTTTCCCGAGCGGGAGGAAATGAGCAGTTCTTC.

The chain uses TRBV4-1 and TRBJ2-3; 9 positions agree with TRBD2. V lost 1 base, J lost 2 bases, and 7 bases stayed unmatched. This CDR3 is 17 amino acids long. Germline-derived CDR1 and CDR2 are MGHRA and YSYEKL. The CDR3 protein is CASSQVIAGVNTDTQYF. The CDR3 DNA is TGCGCCAGCAGCCAAGTGATAGCGGGAGTCAACACAGATACGCAGTATTTT.

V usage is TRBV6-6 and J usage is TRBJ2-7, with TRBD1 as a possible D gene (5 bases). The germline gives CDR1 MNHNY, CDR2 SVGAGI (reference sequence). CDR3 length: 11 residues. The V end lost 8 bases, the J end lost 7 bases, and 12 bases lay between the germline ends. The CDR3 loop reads CASAGLQEQYF. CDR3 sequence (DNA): TGTGCCAGCGCAGGGCTTCAGGAGCAGTACTTC.

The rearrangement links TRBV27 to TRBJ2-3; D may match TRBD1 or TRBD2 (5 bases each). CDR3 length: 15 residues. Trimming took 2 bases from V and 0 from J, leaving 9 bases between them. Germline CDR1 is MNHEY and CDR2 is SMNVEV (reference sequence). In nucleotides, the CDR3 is TGTGCCAGCAGTTTAGAGGGACCTAGCACAGATACGCAGTATTTT. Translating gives CASSLEGPSTDTQYF.

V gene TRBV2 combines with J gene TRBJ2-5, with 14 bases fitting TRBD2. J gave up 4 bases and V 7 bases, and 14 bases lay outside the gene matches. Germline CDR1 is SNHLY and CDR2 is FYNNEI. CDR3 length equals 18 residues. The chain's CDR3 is CASKPTSGGAKRVETQYF. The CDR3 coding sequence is TGTGCCAGCAAGCCGACTAGCGGGGGGGCAAAGAGAGTAGAGACCCAGTACTTC.

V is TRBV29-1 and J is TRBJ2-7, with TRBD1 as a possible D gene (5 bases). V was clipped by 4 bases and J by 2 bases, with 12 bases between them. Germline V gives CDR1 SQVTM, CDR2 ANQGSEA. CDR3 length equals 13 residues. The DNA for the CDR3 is TGCAGCGTTGGTAAGCAGGACACCTACGAGCAGTACTTC. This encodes CSVGKQDTYEQYF.

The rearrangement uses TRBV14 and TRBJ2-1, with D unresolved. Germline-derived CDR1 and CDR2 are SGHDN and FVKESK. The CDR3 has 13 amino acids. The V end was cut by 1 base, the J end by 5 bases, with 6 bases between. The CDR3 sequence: CASSQVRHNEQFF. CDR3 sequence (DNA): TGTGCCAGCAGCCAAGTCCGACACAATGAGCAGTTCTTC.

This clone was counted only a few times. The CDR3 DNA reads as TGTGCCAGCAGCGTAGGGACTGCTCAGGGGACTGAAGCTTTCTTT. Translated: CASSVGTAQGTEAFF. The chain joins TRBV9 to TRBJ1-1; possibly TRBD1 for D (6 bases). Trimming took off 0 bases at V and 5 bases at J, with 14 bases between the two ends. CDR1 SGDLS and CDR2 YYNGEE come from the germline V gene. The CDR3 extends over 15 amino acids.

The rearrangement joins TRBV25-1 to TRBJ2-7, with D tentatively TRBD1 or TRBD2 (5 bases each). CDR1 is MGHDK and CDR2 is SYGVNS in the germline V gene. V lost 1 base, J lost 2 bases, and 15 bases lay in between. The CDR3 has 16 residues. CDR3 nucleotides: TGTGCCAGCAGTGAATCGATGGACGGGGCCGCCTACGAGCAGTACTTC. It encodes CASSESMDGAAYEQYF.

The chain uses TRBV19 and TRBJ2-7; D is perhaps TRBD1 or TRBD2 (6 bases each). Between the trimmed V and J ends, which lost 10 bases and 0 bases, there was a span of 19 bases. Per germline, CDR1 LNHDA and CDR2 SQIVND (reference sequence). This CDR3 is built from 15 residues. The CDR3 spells CATRDVGGHSYEQYF. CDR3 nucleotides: TGTGCCACCCGAGATGTTGGGGGGCACTCCTACGAGCAGTACTTC.

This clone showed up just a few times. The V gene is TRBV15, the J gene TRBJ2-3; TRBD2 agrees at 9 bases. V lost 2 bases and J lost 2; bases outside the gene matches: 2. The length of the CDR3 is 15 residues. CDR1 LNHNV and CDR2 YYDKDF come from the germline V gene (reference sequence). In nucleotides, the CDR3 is TGTGCCACCAGCAGACTAGCGGGAAACACAGATACGCAGTATTTT. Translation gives CATSRLAGNTDTQYF.

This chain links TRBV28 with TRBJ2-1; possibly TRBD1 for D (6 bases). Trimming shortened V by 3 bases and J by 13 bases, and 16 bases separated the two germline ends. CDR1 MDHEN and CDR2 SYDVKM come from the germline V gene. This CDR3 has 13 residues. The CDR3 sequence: CASSFPGTSVQFF. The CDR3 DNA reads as TGTGCCAGCAGTTTTCCCGGGACAAGTGTACAGTTCTTC.

Here the CDR3 DNA reads TGCGCCAGCAGCCAGGGCGCGACGAGACAGGGGGTTTATGGCTACACCTTC. This encodes CASSQGATRQGVYGYTF. This rearrangement joins TRBV4-1 to TRBJ1-2, with TRBD1 identical over 9 bases. The J segment lost 5 bases and the V segment lost 3 bases, leaving 13 bases of the junction unmatched. CDR1 and CDR2 from the germline V gene are MGHRA and YSYEKL. This CDR3 contains 17 residues.

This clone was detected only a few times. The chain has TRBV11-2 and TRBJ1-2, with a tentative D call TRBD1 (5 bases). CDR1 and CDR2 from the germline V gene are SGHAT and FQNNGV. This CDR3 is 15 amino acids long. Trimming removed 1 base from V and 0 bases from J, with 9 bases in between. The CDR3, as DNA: TGTGCCAGCAGCTTAGGGGGCATAACTAACTATGGCTACACCTTC. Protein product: CASSLGGITNYGYTF. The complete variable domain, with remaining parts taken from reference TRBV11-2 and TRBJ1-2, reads EAGVAQSPRYKIIEKRQSVAFWCNPISGHATLYWYQQILGQGPKLLIQFQNNGVVDDSQLPKDRFSAERLKGVDSTLKIQPAKLEDSAVYLCASSLGGITNYGYTFGSGTRLTVV.

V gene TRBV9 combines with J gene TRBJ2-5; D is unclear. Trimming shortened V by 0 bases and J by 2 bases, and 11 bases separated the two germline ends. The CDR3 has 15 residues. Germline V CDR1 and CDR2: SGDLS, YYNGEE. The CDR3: CASSVGIGSQETQYF. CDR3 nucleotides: TGTGCCAGCAGCGTAGGCATCGGGTCGCAAGAGACCCAGTACTTC.

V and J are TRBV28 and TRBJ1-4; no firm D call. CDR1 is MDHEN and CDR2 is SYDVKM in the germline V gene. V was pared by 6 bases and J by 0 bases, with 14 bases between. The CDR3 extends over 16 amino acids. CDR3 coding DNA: TGTGCCAGCAGCTCCTCCTTAGAAGCAACTAATGAAAAACTGTTTTTT. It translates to CASSSSLEATNEKLFF.

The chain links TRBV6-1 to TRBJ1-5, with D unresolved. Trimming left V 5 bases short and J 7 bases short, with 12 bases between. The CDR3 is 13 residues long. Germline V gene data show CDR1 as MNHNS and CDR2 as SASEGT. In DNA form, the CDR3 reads TGTGCCAGCAGTAGGAGGGATGGACAGCCCCAGCATTTT. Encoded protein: CASSRRDGQPQHF.

CDR3 DNA sequence: TGCAGCGTTGACGGGCAGGACCAAGAGACCCAGTACTTC. It translates to CSVDGQDQETQYF. The chain uses TRBV29-1 and TRBJ2-5; D not resolved. Germline assignment: CDR1 SQVTM and CDR2 ANQGSEA. Trimming pared 3 bases from V and 0 bases from J, leaving 8 bases between. CDR3 length equals 13 residues.

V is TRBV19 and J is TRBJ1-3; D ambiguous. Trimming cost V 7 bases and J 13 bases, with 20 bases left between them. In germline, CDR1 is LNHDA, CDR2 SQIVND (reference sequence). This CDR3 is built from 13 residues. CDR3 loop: CASTPGRRAWIYF. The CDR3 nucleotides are TGTGCCAGTACCCCCGGACGGCGGGCATGGATATATTTT.